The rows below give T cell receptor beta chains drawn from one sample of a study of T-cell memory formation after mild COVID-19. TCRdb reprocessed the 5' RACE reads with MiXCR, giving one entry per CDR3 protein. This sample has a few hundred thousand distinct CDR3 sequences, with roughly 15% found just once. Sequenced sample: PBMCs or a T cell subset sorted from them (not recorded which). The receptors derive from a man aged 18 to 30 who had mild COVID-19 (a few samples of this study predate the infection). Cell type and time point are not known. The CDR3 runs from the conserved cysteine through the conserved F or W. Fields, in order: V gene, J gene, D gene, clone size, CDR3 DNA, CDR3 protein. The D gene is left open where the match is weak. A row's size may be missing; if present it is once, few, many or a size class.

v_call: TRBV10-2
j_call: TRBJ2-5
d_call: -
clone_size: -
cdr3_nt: TGCGCCAGCAGTGAGGTTGAGGAGGGGGTAGGGACCCAGTACTTC
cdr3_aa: CASSEVEEGVGTQYF

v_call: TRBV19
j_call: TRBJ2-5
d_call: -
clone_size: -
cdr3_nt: TGTGCCAGTAGTTCCTCAGGGTTGAAGACCCAGTACTTC
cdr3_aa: CASSSSGLKTQYF

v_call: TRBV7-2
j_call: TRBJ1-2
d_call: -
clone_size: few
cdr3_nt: TGTGCCAGCAGCTTAGGACAGTTTAACTCCTATGGCTACACCTTC
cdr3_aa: CASSLGQFNSYGYTF

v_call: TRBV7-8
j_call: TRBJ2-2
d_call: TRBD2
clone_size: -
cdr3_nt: TGTGCCACCGGCCACGGGAGGATCGGTCGTGCCGGGGAGCTGTTTTTT
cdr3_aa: CATGHGRIGRAGELFF

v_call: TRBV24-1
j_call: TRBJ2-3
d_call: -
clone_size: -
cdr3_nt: TGTGCCACCAGTGACCCTATAGAGCGTACAGATACGCAGTATTTT
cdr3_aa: CATSDPIERTDTQYF

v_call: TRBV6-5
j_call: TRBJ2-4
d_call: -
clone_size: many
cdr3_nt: TGTGCCAGCAGCCCAGAGGACCCGAGGACAGCCAAAAACATTCAGTACTTC
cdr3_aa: CASSPEDPRTAKNIQYF

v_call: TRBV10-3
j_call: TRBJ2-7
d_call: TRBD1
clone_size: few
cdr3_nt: TGTGCCATCAGTCACACCCGACAGGGGCTAGGCTACGAGCAGTACTTC
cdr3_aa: CAISHTRQGLGYEQYF

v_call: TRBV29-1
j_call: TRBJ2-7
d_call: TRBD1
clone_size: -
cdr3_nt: TGCAGCGTTAGGCCCCGGGACAGGGAATCCTACGAGCAGTACTTC
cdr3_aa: CSVRPRDRESYEQYF

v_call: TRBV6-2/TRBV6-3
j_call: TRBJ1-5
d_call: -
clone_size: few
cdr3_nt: TGTGCCAGCAGTCTTCAGGGGAGCAGTCAGCCCCAGCATTTT
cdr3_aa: CASSLQGSSQPQHF

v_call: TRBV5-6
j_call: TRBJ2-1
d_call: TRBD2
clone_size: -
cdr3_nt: TGTGCCAGCAGCCCTAGGAGAGTGATAGCGGGGTACAATGAGCAGTTCTTC
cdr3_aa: CASSPRRVIAGYNEQFF

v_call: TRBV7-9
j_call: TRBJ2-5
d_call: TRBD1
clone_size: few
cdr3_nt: TGTGCCAGCAGCCGTCTCACAGGGGTGGTGGAGACCCAGTACTTC
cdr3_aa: CASSRLTGVVETQYF

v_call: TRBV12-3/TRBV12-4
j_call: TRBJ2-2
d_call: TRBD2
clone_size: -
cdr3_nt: TGTGCCAGCGGCCGGCTAGCGGGGGGGCCGACCGGGGAGCTGTTTTTT
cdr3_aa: CASGRLAGGPTGELFF

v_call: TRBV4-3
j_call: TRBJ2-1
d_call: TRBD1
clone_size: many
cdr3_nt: TGCGCCAGCAGCCAAGATGACAGGGGGATCGATGAGCAGTTCTTC
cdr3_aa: CASSQDDRGIDEQFF

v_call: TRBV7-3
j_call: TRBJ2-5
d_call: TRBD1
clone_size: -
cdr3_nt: TGTGCCAGCAGCTTGGGACAGAGAGAGACCCAGTACTTC
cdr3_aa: CASSLGQRETQYF

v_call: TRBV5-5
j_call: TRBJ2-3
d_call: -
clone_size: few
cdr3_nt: TGTGCCAGCAGCCTAAACCAGGGGGATACGCAGTATTTT
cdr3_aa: CASSLNQGDTQYF

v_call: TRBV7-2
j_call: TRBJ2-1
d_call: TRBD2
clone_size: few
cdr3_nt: TGTGCCAGCAGCTCGACTAGCGGGCAGTACAATGAGCAGTTCTTC
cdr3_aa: CASSSTSGQYNEQFF

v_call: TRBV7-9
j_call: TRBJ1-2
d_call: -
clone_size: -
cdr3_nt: TGTGCCAGCAGCCCTAGCATTGTCTATGGCTACACCTTC
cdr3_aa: CASSPSIVYGYTF